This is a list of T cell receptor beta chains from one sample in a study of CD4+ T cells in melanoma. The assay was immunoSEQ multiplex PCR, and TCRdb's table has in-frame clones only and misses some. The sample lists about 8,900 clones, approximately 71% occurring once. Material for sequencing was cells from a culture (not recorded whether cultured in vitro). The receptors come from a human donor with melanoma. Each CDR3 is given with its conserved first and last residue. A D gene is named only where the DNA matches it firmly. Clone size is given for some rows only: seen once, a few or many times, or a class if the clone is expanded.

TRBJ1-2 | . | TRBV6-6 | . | TGTGCCAGCAGTTTTAGCCGGGGGGTCGGTGGCTACACCTTC | CASSFSRGVGGYTF
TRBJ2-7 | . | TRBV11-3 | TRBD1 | TGTGCCAGCAGCGAAGGACAGGGCTACGAGCAGTACTTC | CASSEGQGYEQYF
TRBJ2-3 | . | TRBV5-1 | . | TGCGCCAGCAGCTTGGCCGGGAGAGATACGCAGTATTTT | CASSLAGRDTQYF
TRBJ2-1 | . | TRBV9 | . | TGTGCCAGCAGCGTTAGGGGGGTCCTCTACAATGAGCAGTTCTTC | CASSVRGVLYNEQFF
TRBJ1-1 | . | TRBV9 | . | TGTGCCAGCAGCGCCGAGGGACACTACACTGAAGCTTTCTTT | CASSAEGHYTEAFF
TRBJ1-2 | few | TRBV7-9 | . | TGTGCCAGCAGCTTAAGTGGGGCCCCTAACTATGGCTACACCTTC | CASSLSGAPNYGYTF
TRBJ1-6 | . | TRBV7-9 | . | TGTGCCAGCAGCCCAAGAAGCTCCTATAATTCACCCCTCCACTTT | CASSPRSSYNSPLHF
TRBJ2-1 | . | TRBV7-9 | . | TGTGCCAGCACCAGGGGGGCTAGCTCCTACAATGAGCAGTTCTTC | CASTRGASSYNEQFF
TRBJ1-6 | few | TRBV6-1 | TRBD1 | TGTGCCAGCATTGTGCGGACAGGGCACAATTCACCCCTCCACTTT | CASIVRTGHNSPLHF
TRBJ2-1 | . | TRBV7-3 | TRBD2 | TGTGCCAGCAGCTTAACTAGCGGGGCCTCGGGTGAGCAGTTCTTC | CASSLTSGASGEQFF
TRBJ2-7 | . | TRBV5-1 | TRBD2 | TGCGCCAGCAGCACTCCGGCGGGGGGCTCCTACGAGCAGTACTTC | CASSTPAGGSYEQYF